A selection of T cell receptor beta chains follows, all from one sample in a study of cytomegalovirus exposure and HLA in healthy donors. Clones were sequenced by immunoSEQ multiplex PCR, and TCRdb holds only the in-frame ones, with some missing. The data hold around 350,000 clones, with 80% to 90% observed a single time. The sequenced sample consisted of PBMCs. These receptors were taken from a woman between 18 and 29 years old in good health and CMV-seronegative. Each CDR3 is given with its conserved first and last residue. The order of the fields is J gene, D gene, clone size, V gene, CDR3 protein, CDR3 DNA. The D gene is left open where the match is weak. The size entry is marked missing in some rows and otherwise reads once, few, many or a size class.

J gene: TRBJ1-1
D gene: -
clone size: -
V gene: TRBV19
CDR3 protein: CASSWAGTEAFF
CDR3 DNA: TGTGCCAGTAGTTGGGCGGGCACTGAAGCTTTCTTT

J gene: TRBJ1-1
D gene: TRBD1
clone size: -
V gene: TRBV30
CDR3 protein: CAWSHPGGTEAFF
CDR3 DNA: TGTGCCTGGTCGCATCCAGGGGGCACTGAAGCTTTCTTT

J gene: TRBJ2-1
D gene: TRBD2
clone size: -
V gene: TRBV7-2
CDR3 protein: CASSLALAGTNEQFF
CDR3 DNA: TGTGCCAGCAGCTTAGCGCTAGCGGGGACGAATGAGCAGTTCTTC

J gene: TRBJ2-5
D gene: -
clone size: -
V gene: TRBV5-4
CDR3 protein: CASSPRGTQETQYF
CDR3 DNA: TGTGCCAGCAGCCCTCGGGGGACCCAAGAGACCCAGTACTTC

J gene: TRBJ2-1
D gene: -
clone size: -
V gene: TRBV9
CDR3 protein: CASSGSNPYNEQFF
CDR3 DNA: TGTGCCAGCAGCGGGAGTAATCCCTACAATGAGCAGTTCTTC

J gene: TRBJ2-3
D gene: TRBD2
clone size: -
V gene: TRBV5-1
CDR3 protein: CASSLAWTSAGRDTDTQYF
CDR3 DNA: TGCGCCAGCAGCTTGGCGTGGACTAGCGCGGGGCGTGATACAGATACGCAGTATTTT

J gene: TRBJ1-5
D gene: TRBD1
clone size: -
V gene: TRBV7-8
CDR3 protein: CASSHSGTVNQPQHF
CDR3 DNA: TGTGCCAGCAGCCATAGCGGGACAGTCAATCAGCCCCAGCATTTT

J gene: TRBJ1-1
D gene: -
clone size: -
V gene: TRBV5-1
CDR3 protein: CASSRTVGTEAFF
CDR3 DNA: TGCGCCAGCAGCCGGACAGTGGGCACTGAAGCTTTCTTT

J gene: TRBJ2-5
D gene: -
clone size: once
V gene: TRBV27
CDR3 protein: CASRPPGGETQYF
CDR3 DNA: TGTGCCAGCAGACCCCCGGGTGGGGAGACCCAGTACTTC

J gene: TRBJ1-2
D gene: -
clone size: few
V gene: TRBV2
CDR3 protein: CASSDARARGYTF
CDR3 DNA: TGTGCCAGCAGTGACGCCAGGGCGCGTGGCTACACCTTC

J gene: TRBJ1-6
D gene: -
clone size: -
V gene: TRBV5-1
CDR3 protein: CASSLAEGGNSPLHF
CDR3 DNA: TGCGCCAGCAGCTTGGCCGAGGGTGGGAATTCACCCCTCCACTTT